One and the same sample provided the 32 T cell receptor beta chains below, sequenced in a study of beta chain features in type 1 diabetes. These TCRs are of unknown antigen specificity. Study-wide findings and caveats: Shortening of TCRB CDR3s, moderate but significant, appeared in all four CD4+ subsets of Type 1 diabetes patients.

Of the isolated RNA, all was reverse transcribed, and so the sequenced material was expressed TCRB transcripts. The data were produced by immunoSEQ multiplex PCR, yet TCRdb's version contains in-frame clones alone and is incomplete. The sample consists of around 150,000 clones, 6.5% to 8.5% of them appearing once. Sequencing was performed on central memory CD4+ T cells from blood. These receptors all stem from a woman younger than 30 with type 1 diabetes.

This clone was seen more than once but under ten times. At one of its ends the junction is not consistent with the germline gene, which may arise from a read error. The chain uses TRBV7-7 and TRBJ2-1; TRBD2 aligns across 15 bases. The germline CDR1 and CDR2 sequences are SSHAT and FNYEAQ (reference sequence). This CDR3 contains 16 residues. DNA of the CDR3: TGTGCTAGCAGCTTAGGGACTAGCGGGAGGACGAATGAGCAGTTCTTC. It specifies CASSLGTSGRTNEQFF. Supplemented by reference TRBV7-7 and TRBJ2-1, the full variable domain reads GAGVSQSPRYKVTKRGQDVTLRCDPISSHATLYWYQQALGQGPEFLTYFNYEAQPDKSGLPSDRFSAERPEGSISTLTIQRTEQRDSAMYRCASSLGTSGRTNEQFFGPGTRLTVL.

This clone showed up just a few times. The DNA of the CDR3 is TGTGCCAGCAGCCCTAGCGGGAGGCAAGAGACCCAGTACTTC. Translating gives CASSPSGRQETQYF. This sequence joins TRBV4-2 and TRBJ2-5; 11 bases agree with TRBD2. Losses at the gene ends were 4 bases for V and 2 bases for J; bases not matched to a gene: 0. Germline V gives CDR1 LGHNA, CDR2 YNFKEQ. The CDR3 extends over 14 amino acids.

In this sample, this clone turned up a few times. This sequence joins TRBV23-1 and TRBJ2-3; D remains unclear. TRBV23-1 is flagged as an ORF with uncertain function. V gave up 2 bases and J gave up 1 base, with 19 bases separating them. The CDR3 runs 18 residues. The CDR3 sequence is CASSQIPYDSPRTDTQYF. Written as DNA, the CDR3 is TGCGCCAGCAGTCAAATCCCTTACGACTCCCCCCGCACAGATACGCAGTATTTT.

There are a few counts of this clone. The J gene is TRBJ1-2, the V gene TRBV10-3, with D possibly being TRBD1 (5 bases). The CDR3 runs to 12 residues. CDR1 is ENHRY and CDR2 is SYGVKD in the germline V gene. V gave up 7 bases and J gave up 8 bases, with 14 bases separating them. In DNA, the CDR3 is TGTGCCATCAATGACAGCGGGGAAGGCTACACCTTC. This encodes CAINDSGEGYTF.

The chain employs TRBV27 and TRBJ1-5; TRBD1 agrees at 9 bases. The germline V gene has CDR1 MNHEY and CDR2 SMNVEV (reference sequence). Losses at the gene ends were 4 bases for V and 6 bases for J; bases not matched to a gene: 10. This CDR3 spans 16 amino acids. In DNA form, the CDR3 reads TGTGCCAGCAGTTCAACCGGGACAGGGAGAGGTCAGCCCCAGCATTTT. This gives the protein CASSSTGTGRGQPQHF.

This chain connects TRBV11-3 to TRBJ2-7; TRBD1 agrees at 7 bases. V was clipped by 5 bases and J by 0 bases; unmatched bases: 4. The CDR3 consists of 14 residues. CDR1 and CDR2 (germline): SGHNT, YENEEA. Here the CDR3 reads CASSQTGVSYEQYF. The CDR3 bases are TGTGCCAGCAGCCAAACAGGGGTCTCCTACGAGCAGTACTTC.

This clone was seen more than once but under ten times. The genes are TRBV9 and TRBJ2-5, with TRBD1 matching 7 bases. V was pared by 2 bases and J by 2 bases, with 6 bases of the junction left unmatched. Germline V gene sequence: CDR1 SGDLS, CDR2 YYNGEE. CDR3 length equals 15 residues. The CDR3 spells CASSVGTAQQETQYF. CDR3 bases: TGTGCCAGCAGCGTTGGGACAGCTCAACAAGAGACCCAGTACTTC.

This clone was found a few times. The V and J genes are TRBV9 and TRBJ1-6; no clear D. This CDR3 has 15 residues. Trimming pared 0 bases from V and 11 bases from J, leaving 15 bases between. The germline gives CDR1 SGDLS, CDR2 YYNGEE. The CDR3 reads CASSVDPGLETPLHF. DNA for the CDR3: TGTGCCAGCAGCGTAGATCCGGGTTTAGAGACACCCCTCCACTTT.

This chain uses TRBV6-6 with TRBJ2-7; TRBD1 agrees at 9 bases. Germline CDR1 reads MNHNY; CDR2 reads SVGAGI (reference sequence). The CDR3 is 14 amino acids. With 2 bases clipped from V and 5 bases from J, the junction kept 4 bases outside the gene matches. CDR3: CASSYLRTGDEQYF. The DNA for the CDR3 is TGTGCCAGCAGTTACCTCCGGACAGGGGACGAGCAGTACTTC.

In this sample, this clone turned up a few times. The CDR3 loop reads CASSLLSQISHGYTF. DNA for the CDR3: TGTGCCAGCAGTTTACTGTCGCAGATATCTCATGGCTACACCTTC. The genes are TRBV28 and TRBJ1-2, with D unresolved. Trimming left V 2 bases short and J 6 bases short, with 16 bases between. Germline V gene data show CDR1 as MDHEN and CDR2 as SYDVKM. The CDR3 has 15 amino acids.

This clone showed up just once. The V call is TRBV18, the J call TRBJ1-1; 7 bases line up with TRBD1. The CDR3 runs to 15 residues. Germline trimming cut 6 bases from V and 4 bases from J; bases unmatched to any gene: 11. Germline CDR1 reads KGHSH; CDR2 reads LQKENI. CDR3 residues: CASSSSLQGTTEAFF. CDR3 DNA: TGTGCCAGCTCGTCTAGCTTACAGGGGACCACTGAAGCTTTCTTT. Combining the CDR3 with reference TRBV18 and TRBJ1-1 gives the whole variable domain NAGVMQNPRHLVRRRGQEARLRCSPMKGHSHVYWYRQLPEEGLKFMVYLQKENIIDESGMPKERFSAEFPKEGPSILRIQQVVRGDSAAYFCASSSSLQGTTEAFFGQGTRLTVV.

This clone came up a few times. The chain uses TRBV5-4 and TRBJ2-5; 8 nucleotides agree with TRBD2. The V and J ends lost 3 bases and 4 bases, in that order; junction bases with no gene match: 8. This CDR3 has 15 residues. CDR1 and CDR2 from the germline V gene are SGHNT and YYREEE (reference sequence). The CDR3 is CASSSRRGGGETQYF. CDR3 nucleotides: TGTGCCAGCAGCTCGCGTCGGGGGGGCGGAGAGACCCAGTACTTC.

This clone was seen more than once but under ten times. The gene calls are TRBV10-3 and TRBJ2-5, with 7 bases identical to TRBD2. The V and J ends lost 8 bases and 4 bases, in that order; junction bases with no gene match: 7. The CDR3 runs to 13 residues. Germline lookup yields CDR1 ENHRY and CDR2 SYGVKD. This CDR3 is CAICPGGRETQYF. For the CDR3, the DNA is TGTGCCATCTGCCCGGGGGGAAGAGAGACCCAGTACTTC.

The chain combines TRBV9 with TRBJ2-1; 12 bases line up with TRBD2. Germline V lookup: CDR1 SGDLS, CDR2 YYNGEE. The CDR3 has 16 residues. V was pared by 4 bases and J by 9 bases, with 11 bases of the junction left unmatched. The CDR3 DNA follows: TGTGCCAGCAGCTTCAAACTAGCGGGAGGCATGGGTGAGCAGTTCTTC. This gives the protein CASSFKLAGGMGEQFF.

In regard to this clone: The sample carries other DNA sequences with the same CDR3. V is TRBV7-2 and J is TRBJ2-3, with TRBD2 identical over 9 bases. The CDR3 extends over 15 amino acids. The V gene's germline CDR1 is SGHTA and CDR2 FQGNSA. V lost 0 bases and J lost 3; bases outside the gene matches: 1. CDR3 sequence (DNA): TGTGCCAGCAGCTTAGCTAGCGGGGGAACAGATACGCAGTATTTT. It translates to CASSLASGGTDTQYF.

V is TRBV7-2 and J is TRBJ2-2, with 10 bases fitting TRBD2. Germline V gives CDR1 SGHTA, CDR2 FQGNSA. This CDR3 has 16 residues. The V gene end was trimmed by 5 bases and the J gene end by 7 bases; junction bases not matched to a gene: 10. The CDR3 loop is CASSPGLAGEGGELFF. The CDR3 bases are TGTGCCAGCAGCCCGGGGCTAGCGGGAGAGGGCGGGGAGCTGTTTTTT.

This clone was counted only a few times. The rearrangement uses TRBV15 and TRBJ2-3; 8 bases fit TRBD2. V lost 6 bases, J lost 4 bases, and 12 bases stayed unmatched. Germline V gene data show CDR1 as LNHNV and CDR2 as YYDKDF (reference sequence). This CDR3 has 16 residues. The CDR3 is CATRSSGTRMSDTQYF. CDR3 bases: TGTGCCACCAGAAGTTCCGGGACTAGGATGTCAGATACGCAGTATTTT.

J is TRBJ2-7 and V is TRBV28, with D uncertain. V shed 2 bases and J shed 3 bases, with 11 bases lying between them. This CDR3 is 14 amino acids long. CDR1 and CDR2 from the germline V gene are MDHEN and SYDVKM. The CDR3 sequence: CASSLSQVYYEQYF. The DNA for the CDR3 is TGTGCCAGCAGTTTAAGTCAGGTATACTACGAGCAGTACTTC.

The CDR3 loop reads CASSPGTEETQYF. The CDR3 DNA reads TGTGCCAGCAGCCCCGGGACAGAAGAGACCCAGTACTTC. The chain carries TRBV7-6 and TRBJ2-5; TRBD1 matches at 7 bases. V was pared by 5 bases and J by 3 bases, with 3 bases of the junction left unmatched. CDR1 SGHVS and CDR2 FNYEAQ come from the germline V gene. This CDR3 spans 13 amino acids.

The table lists this clone with a few counts. Germline and junction disagree at one end, which may indicate a read error. V is TRBV11-3 and J is TRBJ1-6, with 7 bases that match TRBD1. In germline, CDR1 is SGHNT, CDR2 YENEEA. This CDR3 spans 13 amino acids. CDR3 DNA: TGTGCCAGCAGCCCACTGGAGGCGGGACAGCTGATCTTT. Its protein is CASSPLEAGQLIF.

In its sample, this clone was seen a few times. The chain links TRBV10-3 to TRBJ2-1, with 9 bases identical to TRBD1. The CDR3 is 13 residues long. V gave up 5 bases and J gave up 8 bases; unmatched junction bases: 4. CDR1 is ENHRY, CDR2 SYGVKD, per germline. CDR3: CAISQGQGYEQFF. CDR3 bases: TGTGCCATCAGTCAGGGACAGGGCTATGAGCAGTTCTTC.

V gene TRBV6-5 combines with J gene TRBJ2-7; 8 bases are shared with TRBD1. The germline CDR1 and CDR2 sequences are MNHEY and SVGAGI. This CDR3 comprises 13 residues. The J segment lost 7 bases and the V segment lost 6 bases, leaving 8 bases of the junction unmatched. This CDR3 reads CASRQGESWEQYF. As DNA, the CDR3 is TGTGCCAGCAGACAGGGGGAATCGTGGGAGCAGTACTTC.

This chain connects TRBV5-4 to TRBJ2-5; no clear D. The CDR3 covers 13 residues. Germline V gene lookup returns CDR1 SGHNT and CDR2 YYREEE (reference sequence). Trimming took 0 bases from V and 1 from J, leaving 4 bases between them. CDR3 region: CASSLDFQETQYF. The CDR3 DNA reads TGTGCCAGCAGCTTGGACTTCCAAGAGACCCAGTACTTC.

This chain uses TRBV7-2 with TRBJ2-1, with D maybe TRBD1 (6 bases). CDR1 SGHTA and CDR2 FQGNSA come from the germline V gene. V lost 1 base, J lost 9 bases, and 10 bases lay in between. The CDR3 runs to 13 residues. As DNA, the CDR3 is TGTGCCAGCAGCTTAGTACAGGGTGGTGAGCAGTTCTTC. Its protein is CASSLVQGGEQFF.

The chain combines TRBV7-2 with TRBJ2-1; TRBD2 aligns across 13 bases. Germline CDR1 reads SGHTA; CDR2 reads FQGNSA. J lost 9 bases, V lost 5 bases, and 10 bases had no gene match. This CDR3 has 16 residues. CDR3 sequence (DNA): TGTGCCAGCAGCCCCTGGACTAGCGGGAGTGTTATTGAGCAGTTCTTC. Protein sequence: CASSPWTSGSVIEQFF.

CDR3 region: CASSLAGGNYGYTF. DNA for the CDR3: TGTGCCAGCAGCTTAGCCGGCGGGAACTATGGCTACACCTTC. The chain links TRBV11-2 to TRBJ1-2; D not certain. Trimming removed 1 base at V and 2 bases at J, with 8 bases between. Per germline, CDR1 SGHAT and CDR2 FQNNGV. The CDR3 is 14 residues long.

The chain uses TRBV7-2 and TRBJ2-1; D perhaps matches TRBD1 (6 bases). The CDR3 has 16 residues. Germline lookup yields CDR1 SGHTA and CDR2 FQGNSA. Trimming cost V 4 bases and J 0 bases, with 13 bases left between them. The CDR3 DNA follows: TGTGCCAGCAGCTCGCGGACAGTACCCTCCTACAATGAGCAGTTCTTC. As protein: CASSSRTVPSYNEQFF. Looking up the rest from reference TRBV7-2 and TRBJ2-1 gives the full variable domain: GAGVSQSPSNKVTEKGKDVELRCDPISGHTALYWYRQSLGQGLEFLIYFQGNSAPDKSGLPSDRFSAERTGGSVSTLTIQRTQQEDSAVYLCASSSRTVPSYNEQFFGPGTRLTVL.

The rearrangement uses TRBV7-7 and TRBJ2-2; D gene uncertain. Trimming left V 5 bases short and J 7 bases short, with 11 bases between. This CDR3 has 13 amino acids. In germline, CDR1 is SSHAT, CDR2 FNYEAQ (reference sequence). CDR3 in DNA: TGTGCCAGCAGCCCAACAGCCGGCGGGGAGCTGTTTTTT. Translating it yields CASSPTAGGELFF.

This clone was seen more than once but under ten times. The chain uses TRBV5-8 and TRBJ1-5; TRBD1 is a possible D gene (5 bases). Between the trimmed V and J ends, which lost 0 bases and 2 bases, there was a span of 15 bases. Looked up from germline, CDR1 is SGHTS and CDR2 is YDEGEE. CDR3 size: 17 residues. The CDR3 DNA reads TGTGCCAGCAGCTTGGTTCACGGGGGGTACGGCAATCAGCCCCAGCATTTT. Protein product: CASSLVHGGYGNQPQHF.

Here the CDR3 DNA reads TGTGCCAGCTCACCTTGGACAGAAGCTAATGAAAAACTGTTTTTT. This gives the protein CASSPWTEANEKLFF. V usage is TRBV18 and J usage is TRBJ1-4; D might be TRBD1 (6 bases). The CDR3 consists of 15 residues. Per the germline V gene, CDR1 is KGHSH and CDR2 is LQKENI. Between the trimmed V and J ends, which lost 3 bases and 3 bases, there was a span of 11 bases.

This clone was counted at least ten times. Distinct nucleotide sequences in the sample also encode this CDR3. The J gene is TRBJ2-7, the V gene TRBV7-2; D call uncertain. The germline CDR1 and CDR2 sequences are SGHTA and FQGNSA. Trimming removed 2 bases from V and 1 base from J, with 9 bases in between. This CDR3 is built from 14 residues. The CDR3, as DNA: TGTGCCAGCAGCTTATCCTCAGGATCCTACGAGCAGTACTTC. It codes for CASSLSSGSYEQYF. The variable domain in full, completed from reference TRBV7-2 and TRBJ2-7, reads GAGVSQSPSNKVTEKGKDVELRCDPISGHTALYWYRQSLGQGLEFLIYFQGNSAPDKSGLPSDRFSAERTGGSVSTLTIQRTQQEDSAVYLCASSLSSGSYEQYFGPGTRLTVT.

The gene calls are TRBV28 and TRBJ1-2; D perhaps matches TRBD1 (5 bases). With 3 bases removed from V and 5 bases from J, the gap between germline ends came to 13 bases. The CDR3 is made up of 14 amino acids. CDR1 and CDR2 (germline): MDHEN, SYDVKM. The CDR3 reads CASSLSRRGYGYTF. As DNA, the CDR3 is TGTGCCAGCAGTTTGTCCAGGAGGGGATATGGCTACACCTTC.